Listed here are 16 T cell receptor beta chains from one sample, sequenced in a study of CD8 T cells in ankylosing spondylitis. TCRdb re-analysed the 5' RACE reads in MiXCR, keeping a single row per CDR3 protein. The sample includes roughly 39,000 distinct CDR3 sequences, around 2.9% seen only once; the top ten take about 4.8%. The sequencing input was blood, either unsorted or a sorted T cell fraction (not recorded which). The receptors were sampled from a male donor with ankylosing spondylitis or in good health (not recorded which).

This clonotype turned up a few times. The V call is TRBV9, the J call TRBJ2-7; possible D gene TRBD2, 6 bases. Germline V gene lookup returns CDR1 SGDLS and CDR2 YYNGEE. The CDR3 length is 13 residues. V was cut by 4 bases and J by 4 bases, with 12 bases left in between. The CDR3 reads CASSPLGGYEQYF. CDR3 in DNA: TGTGCCAGCAGCCCTCTGGGGGGATACGAGCAGTACTTC.

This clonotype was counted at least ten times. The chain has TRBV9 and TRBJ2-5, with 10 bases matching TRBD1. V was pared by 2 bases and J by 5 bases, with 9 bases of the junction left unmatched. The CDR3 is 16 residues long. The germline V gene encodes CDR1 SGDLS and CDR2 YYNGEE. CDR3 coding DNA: TGTGCCAGCAGCGTTTCCGGGACAGGGGCCTCTGAGACCCAGTACTTC. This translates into CASSVSGTGASETQYF.

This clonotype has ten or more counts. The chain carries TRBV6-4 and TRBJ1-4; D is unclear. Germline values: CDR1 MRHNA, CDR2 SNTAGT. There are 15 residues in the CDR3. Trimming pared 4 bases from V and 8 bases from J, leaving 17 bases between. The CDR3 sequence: CASSGISQIEEKLFF. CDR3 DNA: TGTGCCAGCAGTGGTATTTCACAGATTGAGGAAAAACTGTTTTTT.

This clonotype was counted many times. CDR3 region: CASTFNGGTDTQYF. CDR3 bases: TGTGCCAGCACCTTCAACGGGGGCACAGATACGCAGTATTTT. This chain joins TRBV9 and TRBJ2-3; perhaps TRBD2 as D (5 bases). Germline CDR1 and CDR2: SGDLS and YYNGEE. V was cut by 6 bases and J by 1 base, with 12 bases left in between. The length of the CDR3 is 14 residues.

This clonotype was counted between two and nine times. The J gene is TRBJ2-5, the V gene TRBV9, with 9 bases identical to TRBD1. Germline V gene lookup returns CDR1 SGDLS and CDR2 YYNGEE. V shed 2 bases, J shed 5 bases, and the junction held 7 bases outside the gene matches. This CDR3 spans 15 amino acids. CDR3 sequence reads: CASSVNRGPSETQYF. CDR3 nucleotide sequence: TGTGCCAGCAGCGTTAACAGGGGGCCGTCGGAGACCCAGTACTTC.

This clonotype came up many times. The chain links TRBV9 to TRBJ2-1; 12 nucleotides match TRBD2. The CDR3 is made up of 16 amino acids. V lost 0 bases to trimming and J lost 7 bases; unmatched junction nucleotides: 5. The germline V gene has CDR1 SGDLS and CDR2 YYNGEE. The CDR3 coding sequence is TGTGCCAGCAGCGTAGATCTAGCGGGAGGGCCAAATGAGCAGTTCTTC. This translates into CASSVDLAGGPNEQFF.

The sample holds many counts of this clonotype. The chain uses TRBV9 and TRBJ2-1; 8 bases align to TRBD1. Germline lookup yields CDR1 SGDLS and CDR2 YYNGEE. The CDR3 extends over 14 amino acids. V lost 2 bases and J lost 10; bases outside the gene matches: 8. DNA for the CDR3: TGTGCCAGCAGCGTCGATACCCGGGACAGGGAGCAGTTCTTC. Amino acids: CASSVDTRDREQFF.

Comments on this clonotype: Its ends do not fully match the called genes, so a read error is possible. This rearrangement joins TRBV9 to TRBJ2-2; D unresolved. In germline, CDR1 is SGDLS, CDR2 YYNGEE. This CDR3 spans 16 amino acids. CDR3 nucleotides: TGTGCCAGCGGCGTGGTATCCCGGCGGAACACCGGGGAGCTGTTTTTT. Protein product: CASGVVSRRNTGELFF.

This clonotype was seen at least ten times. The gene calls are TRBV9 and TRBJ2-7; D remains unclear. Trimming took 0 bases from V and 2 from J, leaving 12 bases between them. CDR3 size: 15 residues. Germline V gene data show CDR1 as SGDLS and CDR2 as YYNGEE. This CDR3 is CASSVASDAAYEQYF. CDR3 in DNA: TGTGCCAGCAGCGTAGCCAGCGATGCGGCCTACGAGCAGTACTTC. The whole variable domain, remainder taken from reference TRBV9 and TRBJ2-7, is DSGVTQTPKHLITATGQRVTLRCSPRSGDLSVYWYQQSLDQGLQFLIQYYNGEERAKGNILERFSAQQFPDLHSELNLSSLELGDSALYFCASSVASDAAYEQYFGPGTRLTVT.

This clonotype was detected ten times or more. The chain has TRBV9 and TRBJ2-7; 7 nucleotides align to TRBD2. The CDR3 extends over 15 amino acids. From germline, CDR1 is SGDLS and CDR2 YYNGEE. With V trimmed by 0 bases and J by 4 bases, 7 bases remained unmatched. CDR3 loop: CASSVDSGAVYEQYF. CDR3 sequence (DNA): TGTGCCAGCAGCGTAGACAGCGGGGCTGTGTACGAGCAGTACTTC.

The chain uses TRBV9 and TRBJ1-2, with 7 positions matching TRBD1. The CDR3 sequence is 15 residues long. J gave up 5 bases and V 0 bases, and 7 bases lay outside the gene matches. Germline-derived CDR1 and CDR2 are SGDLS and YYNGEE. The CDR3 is CASSVDPGQDYGYTF. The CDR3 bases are TGTGCCAGCAGCGTAGATCCCGGACAGGATTATGGCTACACCTTC.

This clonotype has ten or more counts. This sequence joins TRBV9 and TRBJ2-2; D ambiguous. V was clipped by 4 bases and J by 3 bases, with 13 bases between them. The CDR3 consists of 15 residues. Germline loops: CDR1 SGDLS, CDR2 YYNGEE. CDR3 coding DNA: TGTGCCAGCAGCCCCAGTGCCGGGTACACCGGGGAGCTGTTTTTT. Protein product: CASSPSAGYTGELFF.

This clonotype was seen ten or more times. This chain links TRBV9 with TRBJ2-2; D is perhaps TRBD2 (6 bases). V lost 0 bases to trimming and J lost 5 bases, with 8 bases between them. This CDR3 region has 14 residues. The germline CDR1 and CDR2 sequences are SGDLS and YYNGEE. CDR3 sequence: CASSVGLGTGELFF. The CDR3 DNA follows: TGTGCCAGCAGCGTAGGACTAGGGACCGGGGAGCTGTTTTTT. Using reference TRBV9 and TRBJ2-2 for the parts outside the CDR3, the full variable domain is DSGVTQTPKHLITATGQRVTLRCSPRSGDLSVYWYQQSLDQGLQFLIQYYNGEERAKGNILERFSAQQFPDLHSELNLSSLELGDSALYFCASSVGLGTGELFFGEGSRLTVL.

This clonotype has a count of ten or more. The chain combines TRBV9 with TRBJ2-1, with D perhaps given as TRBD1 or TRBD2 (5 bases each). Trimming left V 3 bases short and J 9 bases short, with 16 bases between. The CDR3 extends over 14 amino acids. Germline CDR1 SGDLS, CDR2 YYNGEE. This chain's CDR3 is CASSGSGTVSEQFF. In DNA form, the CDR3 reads TGTGCCAGCAGCGGATCCGGGACCGTCAGTGAGCAGTTCTTC.

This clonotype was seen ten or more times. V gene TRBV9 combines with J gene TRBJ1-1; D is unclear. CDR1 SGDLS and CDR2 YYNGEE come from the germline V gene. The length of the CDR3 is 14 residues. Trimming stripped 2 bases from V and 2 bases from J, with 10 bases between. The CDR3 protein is CASSVGGVNTEAFF. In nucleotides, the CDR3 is TGTGCCAGCAGCGTTGGCGGCGTAAACACTGAAGCTTTCTTT.

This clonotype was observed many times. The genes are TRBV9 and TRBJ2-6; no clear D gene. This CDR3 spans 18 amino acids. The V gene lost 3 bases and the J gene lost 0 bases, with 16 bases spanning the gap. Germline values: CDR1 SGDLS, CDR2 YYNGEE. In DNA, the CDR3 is TGTGCCAGCAGCGCCTCGGACGTAGCCCCCTCTGGGGCCAACGTCCTGACTTTC. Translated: CASSASDVAPSGANVLTF.